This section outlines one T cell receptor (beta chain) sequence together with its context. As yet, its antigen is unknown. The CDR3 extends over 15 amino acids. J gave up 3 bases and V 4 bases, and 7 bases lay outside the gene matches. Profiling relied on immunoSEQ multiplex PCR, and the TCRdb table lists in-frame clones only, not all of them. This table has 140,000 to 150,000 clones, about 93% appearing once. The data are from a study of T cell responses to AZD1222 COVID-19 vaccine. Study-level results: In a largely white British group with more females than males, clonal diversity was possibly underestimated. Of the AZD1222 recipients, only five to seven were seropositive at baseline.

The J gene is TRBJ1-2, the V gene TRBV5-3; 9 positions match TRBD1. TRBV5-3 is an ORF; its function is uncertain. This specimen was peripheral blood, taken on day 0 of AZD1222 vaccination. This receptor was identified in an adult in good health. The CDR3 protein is CARSDRDRADYGYTF. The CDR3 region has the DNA TGTGCCAGAAGCGATCGGGACAGGGCTGACTATGGCTACACCTTC.